This T cell receptor (beta chain) was documented in a study of OX40 agonist ivuxolimab in advanced cancers. Findings and caveats of the study: The average count of expanded clones was higher among CD8+ T cells than among CD4+.

As concerns this clone: Its target is unknown.

Repertoires were generated with immunoSEQ multiplex PCR, while TCRdb's copy carries only in-frame clones and drops some. The sample has 95,000 to 150,000 clones, around 92% seen once. The sample here was CD4+ or CD8+ T cells sorted from blood, taken in a trial of the OX40 agonist ivuxolimab. The sequence was obtained from an adult with an advanced solid tumor such as melanoma, head and neck, liver or kidney cancer.

The CDR3 sequence: CASSPSQKTHGYTF. The CDR3 nucleotides read TGTGCCAGCAGCCCCTCCCAGAAGACTCATGGCTACACCTTC. This rearrangement joins TRBV6-5 to TRBJ1-2; D gene ambiguous. V was cut by 6 bases and J by 6 bases, with 17 bases left in between. The CDR3 runs to 14 residues. CDR1 and CDR2 (germline): MNHEY, SVGAGI.